Below are 16 T cell receptor beta chains sequenced from a single sample in a study of T-cell reconstitution after alpha-beta-depleted transplantation in children. A TCRbeta library incorporating unique molecular identifiers was prepared. Via MiXCR, TCRdb re-called the PCR reads, giving one row per CDR3 protein. Among 500,000 to 650,000 distinct CDR3 sequences listed, 10% to 15% were seen once. The material was PBMCs, mostly from graft donor cells, obtained 360 days after TCRalphabeta/CD19-depleted stem cell transplant. The receptors were sampled from a male patient younger than 18 who had a stem cell transplant for acute myeloid leukemia, so the T cells may come from the graft donor.

The chain links TRBV6-1 to TRBJ2-1; no firm D call. CDR1 is MNHNS, CDR2 SASEGT, per germline. CDR3 size: 17 residues. Trimming pared 7 bases from V and 2 bases from J, leaving 21 bases between. The CDR3 reads CASTLKQWNFAYNEQFF. Written as DNA, the CDR3 is TGTGCCAGCACCTTAAAGCAGTGGAATTTTGCCTACAATGAGCAGTTCTTC.

This clonotype was observed at least ten times. The V call is TRBV7-9, the J call TRBJ2-3; unclear D gene. CDR3 length: 14 amino acids. The germline gives CDR1 SEHNR, CDR2 FQNEAQ (reference sequence). V lost 3 bases, J lost 0 bases, and 7 bases lay in between. As DNA, the CDR3 is TGTGCCAGCAGCTTCGACACCAGCACAGATACGCAGTATTTT. It encodes CASSFDTSTDTQYF.

This sequence joins TRBV20-1 and TRBJ2-3; 8 bases align to TRBD1. Germline trimming cut 3 bases from V and 3 bases from J; bases unmatched to any gene: 8. The CDR3 has 15 residues. Germline lookup yields CDR1 DFQATT and CDR2 SNEGSKA (reference sequence). The CDR3 DNA reads TGCAGTGCTAGTACAGGGGGAATGGTGACAGATACGCAGTATTTT. Translated, it gives CSASTGGMVTDTQYF.

In this sample, this clonotype turned up many times. This sequence joins TRBV12-3 or TRBV12-4 and TRBJ2-1, with 15 bases that match TRBD2. The CDR3 loop spans 15 amino acids. The V segment lost 3 bases and the J segment 9 bases; nucleotides outside the gene matches: 3. CDR3 in DNA: TGTGCCAGCAGTTTCGGGGGACTAGCGGGAGGTGAGCAGTTCTTC. Translating it yields CASSFGGLAGGEQFF.

The sample holds many counts of this clonotype. This sequence joins TRBV7-6 and TRBJ2-7; TRBD2 matches 8 bases. Losses at the gene ends were 1 base for V and 4 bases for J; bases not matched to a gene: 6. Germline CDR1 and CDR2: SGHVS and FNYEAQ. The CDR3 contains 15 residues. Here the CDR3 reads CASSLGIAGSYEQYF. The CDR3 bases are TGTGCCAGCAGCTTAGGAATAGCGGGGTCGTACGAGCAGTACTTC.

This clonotype has just a few counts. The chain is built from TRBV7-8 and TRBJ1-4; D gene ambiguous. The CDR3 contains 12 residues. V dropped 2 bases and J dropped 12 bases, with 10 bases sitting between them. Germline CDR1 is SGHVS and CDR2 is FQNEAQ. The CDR3 sequence: CASSLTWRELFF. The CDR3 nucleotides are TGTGCCAGCAGCTTAACCTGGAGGGAACTGTTTTTT.

In DNA form, the CDR3 reads TGTGCCAGCAGCTTAGGCCCTAGCGGGAGCGTCACAGATACGCAGTATTTT. Translation: CASSLGPSGSVTDTQYF. This chain uses TRBV7-2 with TRBJ2-3; 10 bases match TRBD2. Trimming took 1 base from V and 2 from J; bases not matched to a gene: 6. Germline loops: CDR1 SGHTA, CDR2 FQGNSA. The CDR3 runs 17 residues. Full variable domain (remainder filled in from reference TRBV7-2 and TRBJ2-3): GAGVSQSPSNKVTEKGKDVELRCDPISGHTALYWYRQSLGQGLEFLIYFQGNSAPDKSGLPSDRFSAERTGGSVSTLTIQRTQQEDSAVYLCASSLGPSGSVTDTQYFGPGTRLTVL.

This clonotype has only a few counts. The rearrangement uses TRBV28 and TRBJ2-4, with D unresolved. The CDR3 runs 12 residues. V gave up 5 bases and J gave up 7 bases, with 9 bases separating them. Germline loops: CDR1 MDHEN, CDR2 SYDVKM. CDR3 sequence (DNA): TGTGCCAGCAGTCCTCTCCGGAACATTCAGTACTTC. The encoded protein is CASSPLRNIQYF.

This chain links TRBV5-1 with TRBJ2-3; 11 bases fit TRBD2. V lost 4 bases to trimming and J lost 4 bases; unmatched junction nucleotides: 5. This CDR3 has 15 residues. Germline V CDR1 and CDR2: SGHRS, YFSETQ. The CDR3 is CASSMALAGADTQYF. The CDR3 DNA is TGCGCCAGCAGCATGGCACTAGCGGGAGCAGATACGCAGTATTTT.

This clonotype appeared many times. The rearrangement links TRBV29-1 to TRBJ2-2, with D unresolved. Germline CDR1 reads SQVTM; CDR2 reads ANQGSEA. The CDR3 totals 13 residues. V was pared by 6 bases and J by 4 bases, with 12 bases between. DNA of the CDR3: TGCAGCGTGCACCCAATAACCACCGGGGAGCTGTTTTTT. Protein: CSVHPITTGELFF.

In its sample, this clonotype was seen a few times. The chain recombines TRBV21-1 with TRBJ2-4. TRBV21-1 is deemed a pseudogene. There are 12 residues in the CDR3. CDR3 bases: TGTGCCAGCAGCAAAGGAAAAAACATTCAGTACTTC. It translates to CASSKGKNIQYF.

The rearrangement links TRBV27 to TRBJ2-7; tentatively, D is TRBD2 (5 bases). Trimming took off 2 bases at V and 2 bases at J, with 13 bases between the two ends. CDR1 is MNHEY, CDR2 SMNVEV, per germline (reference sequence). The CDR3 totals 15 residues. CDR3 bases: TGTGCCAGCAGTTTAGGGAGAGCCTCTCCCTACGAGCAGTACTTC. It specifies CASSLGRASPYEQYF.

This chain joins TRBV29-1 and TRBJ2-7, with D perhaps TRBD1 (5 bases). The V end was cut by 3 bases, the J end by 2 bases, with 14 bases between. The germline CDR1 and CDR2 sequences are SQVTM and ANQGSEA. The CDR3 runs to 14 residues. The CDR3 region is CSVDITGLPYEQYF. The DNA for the CDR3 is TGCAGCGTTGATATAACAGGCTTACCCTACGAGCAGTACTTC.

The rearrangement links TRBV20-1 to TRBJ2-7, with TRBD2 identical over 7 bases. The J segment lost 2 bases and the V segment lost 2 bases, leaving 15 bases of the junction unmatched. The CDR3 spans 17 residues. The V gene's germline CDR1 is DFQATT and CDR2 SNEGSKA (reference sequence). DNA of the CDR3: TGCAGTGCTAGAACTTTCTCCTCAAGCGGGGCCACCTACGAGCAGTACTTC. It translates to CSARTFSSSGATYEQYF.

This clonotype has more than one count but fewer than ten. V is TRBV20-1 and J is TRBJ2-1, with 7 positions matching TRBD2. V was pared by 5 bases and J by 2 bases, with 15 bases of the junction left unmatched. This CDR3 spans 17 amino acids. Germline values: CDR1 DFQATT, CDR2 SNEGSKA (reference sequence). The CDR3 DNA is TGCAGTGCTTATAATTTTCAGCGGGATGGCGCCTACAATGAGCAGTTCTTC. Protein sequence: CSAYNFQRDGAYNEQFF.

J is TRBJ2-7 and V is TRBV20-1; TRBD2 aligns across 10 bases. The CDR3 contains 15 residues. CDR1 and CDR2 (germline): DFQATT, SNEGSKA (reference sequence). Losses at the gene ends were 4 bases for V and 5 bases for J; bases not matched to a gene: 11. The CDR3 spells CSATYIAGGLHEQYF. The CDR3 nucleotides are TGCAGTGCTACCTATATAGCGGGGGGTCTCCACGAGCAGTACTTC.